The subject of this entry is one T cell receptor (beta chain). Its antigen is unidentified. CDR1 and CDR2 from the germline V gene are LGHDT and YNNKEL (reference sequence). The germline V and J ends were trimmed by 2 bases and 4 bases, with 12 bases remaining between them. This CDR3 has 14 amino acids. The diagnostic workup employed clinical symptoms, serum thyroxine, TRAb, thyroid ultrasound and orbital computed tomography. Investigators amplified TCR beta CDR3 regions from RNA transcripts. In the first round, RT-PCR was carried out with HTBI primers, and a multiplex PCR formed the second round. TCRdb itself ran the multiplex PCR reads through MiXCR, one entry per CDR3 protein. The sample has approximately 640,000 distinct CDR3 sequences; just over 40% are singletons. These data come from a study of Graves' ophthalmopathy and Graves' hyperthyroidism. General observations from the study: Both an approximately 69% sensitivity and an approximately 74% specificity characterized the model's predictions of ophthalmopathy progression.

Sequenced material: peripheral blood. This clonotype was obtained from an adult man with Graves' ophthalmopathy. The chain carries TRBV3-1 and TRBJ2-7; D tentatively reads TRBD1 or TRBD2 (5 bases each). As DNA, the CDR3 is TGTGCCAGCAGCCAATCCCTGGGACGGTACGAGCAGTACTTC. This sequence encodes CASSQSLGRYEQYF.